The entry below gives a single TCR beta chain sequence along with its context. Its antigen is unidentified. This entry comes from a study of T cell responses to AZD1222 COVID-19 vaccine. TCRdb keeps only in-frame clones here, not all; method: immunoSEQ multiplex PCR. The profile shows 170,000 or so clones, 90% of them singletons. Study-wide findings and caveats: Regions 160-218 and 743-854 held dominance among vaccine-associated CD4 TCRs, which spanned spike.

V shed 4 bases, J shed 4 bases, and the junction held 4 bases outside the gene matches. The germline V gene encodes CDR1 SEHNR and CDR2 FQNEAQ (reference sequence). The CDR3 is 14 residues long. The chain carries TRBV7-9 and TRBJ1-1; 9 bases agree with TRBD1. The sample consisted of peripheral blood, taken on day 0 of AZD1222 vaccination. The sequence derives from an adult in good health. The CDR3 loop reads CASSWGQGVTEAFF. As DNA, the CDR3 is TGTGCCAGCAGCTGGGGACAGGGAGTCACTGAAGCTTTCTTT.